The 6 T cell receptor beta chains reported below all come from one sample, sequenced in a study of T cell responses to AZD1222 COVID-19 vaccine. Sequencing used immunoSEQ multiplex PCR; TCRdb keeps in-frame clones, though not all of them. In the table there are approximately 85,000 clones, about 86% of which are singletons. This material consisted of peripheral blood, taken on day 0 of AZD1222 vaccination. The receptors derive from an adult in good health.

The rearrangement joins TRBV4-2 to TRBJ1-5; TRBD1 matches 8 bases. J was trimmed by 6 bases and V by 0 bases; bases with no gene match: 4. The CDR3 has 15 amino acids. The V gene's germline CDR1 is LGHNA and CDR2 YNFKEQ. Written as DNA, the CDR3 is TGTGCCAGCAGCCAAGACGGACAGGGAATTCAGCCCCAGCATTTT. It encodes CASSQDGQGIQPQHF.

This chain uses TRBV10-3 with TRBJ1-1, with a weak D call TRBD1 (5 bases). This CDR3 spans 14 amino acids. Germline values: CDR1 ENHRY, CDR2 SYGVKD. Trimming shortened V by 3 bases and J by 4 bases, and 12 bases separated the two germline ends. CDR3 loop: CAISDTARGTEAFF. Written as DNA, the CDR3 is TGTGCCATCAGTGACACAGCGAGGGGCACTGAAGCTTTCTTT.

CDR3 amino acids: CASSIQGTTYNEQFF. The CDR3 region has the DNA TGTGCCAGCAGCATACAGGGAACAACCTACAATGAGCAGTTCTTC. This rearrangement joins TRBV6-5 to TRBJ2-1; D perhaps matches TRBD1 (6 bases). There are 15 residues in the CDR3. Germline V CDR1 and CDR2: MNHEY, SVGAGI. V shed 6 bases and J shed 2 bases, with 14 bases lying between them.

The CDR3 DNA reads as TGCGCCAGCAGCTTGAGGGACAGGGACGCAGATACGCAGTATTTT. It codes for CASSLRDRDADTQYF. The V gene is TRBV5-1, the J gene TRBJ2-3; TRBD1 agrees at 9 bases. This CDR3 is built from 15 residues. After removal of 1 base from V and 4 bases from J, the junction contained 4 bases not matched to a gene. Germline-derived CDR1 and CDR2 are SGHRS and YFSETQ.

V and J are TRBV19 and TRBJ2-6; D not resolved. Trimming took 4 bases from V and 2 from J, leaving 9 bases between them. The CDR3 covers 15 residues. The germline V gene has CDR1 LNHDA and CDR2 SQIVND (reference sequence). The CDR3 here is CASSKNSAGANVLTF. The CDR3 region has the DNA TGTGCCAGTAGTAAGAACAGTGCTGGGGCCAACGTCCTGACTTTC.

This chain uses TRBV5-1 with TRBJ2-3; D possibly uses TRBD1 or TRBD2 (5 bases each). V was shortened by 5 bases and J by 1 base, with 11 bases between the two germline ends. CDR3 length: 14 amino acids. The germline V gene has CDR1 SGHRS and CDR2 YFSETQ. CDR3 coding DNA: TGCGCCAGCAGAGGTCTGGGGGGCACAGATACGCAGTATTTT. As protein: CASRGLGGTDTQYF.